The present T cell receptor (beta chain) was sequenced within a study of cytomegalovirus exposure and HLA in healthy donors (dated by TCRdb to the late 2010s). For the wider study: In an earlier analysis of approximately 500 of the donors, approximately 260 Gb of sequence data and 90 million to 120 million unique TCR beta sequences from about 179 million T cells were reported. A separate validation cohort of approximately 120 different subjects was used in addition to the approximately 700-subject first cohort. Five DR-DQ haplotypes were handled as single units for association and clustering, since linkage in the cohort was strong. On average, roughly 240,000 unique TCR beta nucleotide sequences were sequenced per donor among 398 genotyped donors of the cohort, with roughly 18% of those sequences being non-productive. An earlier analysis of around 540 of the donors applied high-throughput TCR beta sequencing to assess whether each TCR beta V gene segment acted as functional or pseudogenic. An early release covering roughly 640 HLA-typed donors comprised 250 to 350 gigabases of sequencing data and approximately 80 million unique TCR sequences. A later analysis re-analyzed previously published TCR beta repertoires from about 600 donors and added high-resolution HLA genotyping to study TCR occurrence patterns. The study aimed to test whether cataloging public T cell receptors could reveal signatures of past pathogen exposure. To predict cytomegalovirus infection status, the study brought together high-throughput TCR immunosequencing, statistical association of individual TCRs with disease status, and machine learning. The study used immunosequencing to profile the T cell repertoires of 600 to 850 subjects and linked those repertoires to cytomegalovirus serostatus. Of the 300 to 500 genotyped donors, 81% were placed in the genetic ancestry cluster associated with self-reported Caucasian donors. Rather than using new phenotypic data, the later analysis identified candidate immune exposures from TCR beta sequences and from how often those sequences occurred across donors. Typing coverage varied by locus: roughly 629-630 donors for A, B, C, DRB1 and DQB1; more than 500 for DQA1; over 600 for DPA1; about 450 for DPB1. Every discovery cohort repertoire had been produced on one sequencing platform. Both class I and class II loci were covered by HLA typing, at four-digit resolution. Donor age, sex, ethnicity and CMV serostatus were compiled together with the repertoire data. In a later genetic analysis, genome-wide SNP genotypes for about 55% of the roughly 670 donors were used, and that subset was treated as a discovery cohort.

To prepare the library, the immunoSEQ multiplex PCR assay was applied. The multiplex PCR relied on a mix of 60 forward primers for TCR Vbeta segments and 13 reverse primers for TCR Jbeta segments. A multiplex PCR assay on genomic DNA amplified the CDR3 region of rearranged TCR beta genes. On the Illumina HiSeq System, the amplified TCR beta libraries were sequenced as 87-base-pair reads. As for the original processing: Across the 600 to 700 repertoires, a later analysis counted approximately 75 million unique TCR beta chains, around 11 million of which were shared by at least two donors. To remove PCR and sequencing errors, raw reads were error-corrected and collapsed into unique sequences using a nearest-neighbor algorithm that merged closely related sequences. Alignment of CDR3 sequences to IMGT reference sequences was used to assign V, D and J gene segments. Each retained sequence needed at least a six-nucleotide match to both a V gene segment and a J gene segment. A rearrangement counted as productive if the CDR3 had no stop codons and remained in frame with V and J, and every other rearrangement counted as non-productive. Following IMGT convention, CDR3 was defined as the stretch from the second conserved V-encoded cysteine to the conserved J-encoded phenylalanine. In an earlier analysis of roughly 610 of the donors, sequences lacking an unambiguous match to a single V gene segment were excluded. In an earlier analysis of a few hundred of the donors, a V segment was called functional when productive rearrangements were above 56.7%, and segregating when the standard deviation between donors exceeded 5%. A statistical classification framework was built to diagnose cytomegalovirus status from the catalog of TCR beta chain sequences. In a later analysis, V and J genes were assigned by comparing TCR nucleotide sequences against IMGT/GENE-DB human TR gene sequences. Using the TCRdist pipeline, a later analysis assigned CDR3 sequences along with most-parsimonious VDJ recombination scenarios. In a later analysis, each TCR beta chain was defined by its CDR3 amino acid sequence together with its V-gene family, and reads lacking a unique V-gene family were excluded. To address suspected cross-contamination and a sequencing artifact, a later analysis removed around 590 highly shared, low-generation-probability nucleotide sequences. A later analysis calculated a clonal expansion index for each public chain from normalized within-repertoire ranks of inferred template counts. A later analysis computed generation probabilities with a VDJ recombination model fitted to out-of-frame rearrangements, and checked the results against IGoR. Hypergeometric tests were used in a later analysis to score TCR-TCR, TCR-HLA and TCR-CMV co-occurrence, with a repertoire-size bias correction applied to the TCR pairs. A later analysis estimated false discovery rates by permuting HLA or CMV assignments 20 times. In a later analysis, co-occurring TCRs were grouped with DBSCAN, and TCRdist sequence similarity was added when clustering was performed within HLA-allele-positive subsets. Repertoires with fewer than 30,000 or more than 120,000 public chains were left out of co-occurrence clustering, as were about 5 repertoires with anomalous nucleotide sharing. TCRdb holds this immuneACCESS table with in-frame rearrangements only. Some clones are missing; in checked studies, unresolved V genes explain under half, and the rest has no known cause. V, J and clone size were drawn from that table, and D and trimming were deduced from the DNA. The sample has over 100,000 clones on record, approximately 60% of them singletons. Clones ranked in the top ten supply 2.2% of the sample.

The CDR1 and CDR2 encoded by the germline V gene are MDHEN and SYDVKM. From its cysteine to its phenylalanine, the CDR3 spans 16 amino acids. Left in the record is the CDR3 DNA by itself, 48 bases read in frame from the first base. V is pruned by 6 bases and J by 1 base, leaving 5 bases of the junction without a gene match. General conclusions and limits of the study: The 87-base-pair reads could not distinguish some IMGT-functional V segments, including TRBV6-2 and TRBV6-3, so those segments were excluded. A further reported finding was that TCR beta sequences accurately predicted the HLA-A and HLA-B alleles for most subjects in the first cohort. According to a later analysis, parvovirus B19, influenza, CMV and Epstein-Barr virus appeared linked to several top co-occurrence clusters. When HLA alleles, especially DR and DQ, strongly co-occurred, TCR associations were difficult to assign to individual alleles. Most TCR sequences were seen in very few donors, while some public TCRs were found in many individuals. In a later analysis, some 18,000 TCR beta sequences were associated with specific HLA alleles at a false discovery rate of 0.05. In a later analysis, HLA-associated TCR beta chains showed more clonal expansion and lower generation probabilities than non-associated chains that were equally common. Correlated functional status among segregating V segments might reflect linkage disequilibrium, but an unknown experimental factor could not be ruled out. A later analysis found that TCR association rates varied across HLA loci, with DRB1 alleles showing the most associated TCRs and HLA-C alleles the fewest. CMV serostatus was the only immune exposure information available for the cohort. A group of highly shared sequence variants was considered likely to be a technical artifact of the sequencing pipeline. Only TCR beta chains were sequenced in this cohort, and the absence of alpha or paired-chain data limited detectable features. According to a later analysis, most CMV-associated TCR beta chains appeared to be HLA-restricted, and the HLA associations seemed to be driven largely by CMV exposure. Roughly uniform sequencing depth across donors was assumed in presence/absence analyses, although this assumption may not hold. The study gave a list of roughly 150 TCR beta chains associated with cytomegalovirus. In vitro tests confirmed that a few of the cytomegalovirus-associated TCR beta chains recognize cytomegalovirus antigens. According to a later genetic analysis, donors in an Asian-associated ancestry cluster had fewer N-insertions in productive TCRs than the roughly 670-donor mean. Because HLA typing was missing for some donors at each locus, association tests included only the typed subset. Cytomegalovirus status was reported to be diagnosed by the classifier with high specificity and sensitivity in both the original and validation cohorts. A later genetic analysis associated a missense DCLRE1C variant with V-gene and J-gene trimming of TCR beta chains, and an independent cohort replicated the association. An earlier analysis of 587 of the donors showed that most TCR beta V segments appeared in productive rearrangements either about 87% or about 30% of the time, which broadly matched IMGT annotations. It was suggested by the authors that the approach could potentially be generalized to other disease states and immunological phenotypes. The earlier analysis of approximately 560 of the donors excluded about 16 rarely observed V segments, including chromosome 9 orphons, because counts were too low.

Points on this clone: What this receptor recognizes is not known. No much larger clonotype is one base removed from it; base qualities were not supplied.

The cohort consisted of 600 or so healthy bone marrow donors. At the time of sampling, all cohort members were nominally healthy, though unrecorded immune exposures were likely present. The donor tested CMV seronegative and was one of the 352 seronegative cohort members. Each donor provided a peripheral blood sample, and peripheral blood mononuclear cells were used for TCR beta sequencing. The Qiagen DNeasy Blood Extraction Kit was used to extract genomic DNA from the blood cell samples. The chain employs TRBV28 and TRBJ2-3; 12 central nucleotides agree with TRBD1. The source is a woman younger than 45 in good health and CMV-seronegative. The sample was PBMCs. CDR3 reads: CASRTGTGGRTDTQYF. The DNA sequence follows: TGTGCCAGCAGGACCGGGACAGGGGGCCGCACAGATACGCAGTATTTT.